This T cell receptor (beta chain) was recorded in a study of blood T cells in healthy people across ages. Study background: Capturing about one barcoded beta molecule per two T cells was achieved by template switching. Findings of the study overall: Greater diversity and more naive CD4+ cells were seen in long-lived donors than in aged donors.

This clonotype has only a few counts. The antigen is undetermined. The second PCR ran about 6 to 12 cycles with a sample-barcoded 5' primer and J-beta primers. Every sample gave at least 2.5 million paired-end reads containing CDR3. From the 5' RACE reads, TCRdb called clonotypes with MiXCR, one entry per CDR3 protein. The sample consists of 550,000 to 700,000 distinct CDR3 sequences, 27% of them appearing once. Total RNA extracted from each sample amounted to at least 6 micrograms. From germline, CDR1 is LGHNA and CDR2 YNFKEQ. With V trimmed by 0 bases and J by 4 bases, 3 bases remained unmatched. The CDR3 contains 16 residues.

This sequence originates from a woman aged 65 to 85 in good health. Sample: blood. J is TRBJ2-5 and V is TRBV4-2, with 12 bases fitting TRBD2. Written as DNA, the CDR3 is TGTGCCAGCAGCCAAGAACTAGCGGGGGGCGGAGAGACCCAGTACTTC. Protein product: CASSQELAGGGETQYF.